This TCR beta chain was profiled in a study of T cells in Graves' hyperthyroidism and ophthalmopathy. Clinical Activity Scores of at least 3, NOSPECS grades of at least 4 and durations under 3 months characterized ophthalmopathy patients. PBMCs stemmed from around 10 ml fresh peripheral blood. Unmatched junction bases numbered 1, after V lost 10 bases and J lost 2 bases. The CDR3 loop spans 12 amino acids. CDR1 KGHDR and CDR2 SFDVKD come from the germline V gene. The investigators amplified TCR beta CDR3 regions from RNA transcripts. Carried out on the TCR CDR3, a first-round RT-PCR used the HTBI primer set. TCRdb itself ran the multiplex PCR reads through MiXCR, one entry per CDR3 protein. The profile shows 400,000 or so distinct CDR3 sequences, about 14% of them singletons.

Source material: blood. This chain connects TRBV24-1 to TRBJ2-3; the match to TRBD2 covers 8 bases. The TCR was taken from a woman in her twenties or thirties with Graves' ophthalmopathy. The CDR3 reads CATSGDTDTQYF. The CDR3 nucleotides are TGTGCCACTAGCGGGGACACAGATACGCAGTATTTT.